A selection of T cell receptor beta chains follows, all from one sample in a study of response to subunit inactivated influenza vaccine. A single record per CDR3 protein comes from TCRdb applying MiXCR to the RT-PCR reads. The data hold roughly 570,000 distinct CDR3 sequences, with 10% to 15% observed a single time. The source was PBMCs from blood, collected more than 35 days after vaccination. The origin of the receptors is a man aged 50 or older who received an inactivated influenza vaccine. The CDR3 runs from the conserved cysteine through the conserved F or W. Each record gives: clone size, CDR3 length, D gene, J gene, V gene, CDR3 DNA, CDR3 protein. The D gene is left open where the match is weak. Some rows mark clone size as missing; the rest say once, few, many or name a class of expanded clone.

>-|14|TRBD1|TRBJ2-1|TRBV5-1
TGCGCCAGCAGCGCACAGACAGGGGGCAATGAGCAGTTCTTC
CASSAQTGGNEQFF
>-|16|TRBD2|TRBJ2-3|TRBV7-2
TGTGCCAGCAGCTTCCAACTAGCGGGGTACGCGGATACGCAGTATTTT
CASSFQLAGYADTQYF
>-|15|TRBD1|TRBJ1-6|TRBV27
TGTGCCAGCAGTTTAGTGAGACAGGGCGATTCACCCCTCCACTTT
CASSLVRQGDSPLHF
>few|14|-|TRBJ2-2|TRBV12-3/TRBV12-4
TGTGCCAGCAGCCCACTAGAAAACACCGGGGAGCTGTTTTTT
CASSPLENTGELFF
>-|11|TRBD1|TRBJ2-3|TRBV5-1
TGCGCCAGCACAGGGGGAGATACGCAGTATTTT
CASTGGDTQYF
>-|13|-|TRBJ2-2|TRBV5-1
TGCGCCAGCGCGACAGGGAACACCGGGGAGCTGTTTTTT
CASATGNTGELFF
>-|16|-|TRBJ2-1|TRBV5-1
TGCGCCAGCAGCTCAAGGAGGTCCGGGGGCCGGGGTGAGCAGTTCTTC
CASSSRRSGGRGEQFF
>-|14|TRBD2|TRBJ2-5|TRBV6-1
TGTGCCAGCAGTGAAGTGGGGAGGGGCGAGACCCAGTACTTC
CASSEVGRGETQYF
>-|15|-|TRBJ1-1|TRBV4-1
TGCGCCAGCAGCCAAGTGGTCGCTGCCCGGGGGGGAGCTTTCTTT
CASSQVVAARGGAFF
>few|13|-|TRBJ2-1|TRBV7-8
TGTGCCAGCAGCTTAGATTGGGGCAATGAGCAGTTCTTC
CASSLDWGNEQFF
>-|15|-|TRBJ1-5|TRBV7-2
TGTGCCAGCAGCTTAGCTTGGGTTAGCAATGAGCCCCAGCATTTT
CASSLAWVSNEPQHF
>many|15|TRBD1|TRBJ2-3|TRBV5-1
TGCGCCAGCAGCTTGGGACAGGGGATCACAGATACGCAGTATTTT
CASSLGQGITDTQYF
>few|15|-|TRBJ1-6|TRBV7-9
TGTGCCAGCAGCCCTGGAGGGCGGTATAATTCACCCCTCCACTTT
CASSPGGRYNSPLHF
>many|13|-|TRBJ1-2|TRBV5-1
TGCGCCAGCAGCTTCGCAGGGGAGGATGGCTACACCTTC
CASSFAGEDGYTF
>few|16|-|TRBJ2-1|TRBV5-5
TGTGCCAGCAGCTTGTCTCGGGGGCGTGAGAGCAATGAGCAGTTCTTC
CASSLSRGRESNEQFF
>few|15|TRBD1|TRBJ1-1|TRBV7-2
TGTGCCAGCAAAACAGGGGGGTTTTTGAACACTGAAGCTTTCTTT
CASKTGGFLNTEAFF
>-|14|-|TRBJ2-3|TRBV29-1
TGCAGCGTTGTTGCTAGCGCTAGCACAGATACGCAGTCTTTT
CSVVASASTDTQSF
>few|16|-|TRBJ2-7|TRBV11-2
TGTGCCAGCAGCTTAGTAGGGCAGGGGAGCTCCTACGAGCAGTACTTC
CASSLVGQGSSYEQYF
>-|15|TRBD2|TRBJ2-3|TRBV28
TGTGCCAGCAGTTTCGAGCGGGGGACGACAGATACGCAGTATTTT
CASSFERGTTDTQYF
>-|13|-|TRBJ2-3|TRBV2
TGTGCCAGCAGTGAAGATTTTAGAGATACGCAGTATTTT
CASSEDFRDTQYF
>-|15|TRBD1|TRBJ2-5|TRBV6-1
TGTGCCAGCAGGGCCCGGGACAGGGGACCAGAGACCCAGTACTTC
CASRARDRGPETQYF
>-|19|-|TRBJ2-3|TRBV6-1
TGTGCCAGCAGTGAAAGGGTTGTTTTGACTACCTCCGCGGCAGATACGCAGTATTTT
CASSERVVLTTSAADTQYF
>many|17|-|TRBJ2-5|TRBV15
TGTGCCACCAGCAGAGGACCGGGACACCGGGCATCAGAGACCCAGTACTTC
CATSRGPGHRASETQYF
>many|14|-|TRBJ2-1|TRBV6-2/TRBV6-3
TGTGCCAGCAATCCAACAGGGTTCTCCAATGAGCAGTTCTTC
CASNPTGFSNEQFF
>-|19|TRBD2|TRBJ2-1|TRBV7-8
TGTGCCAGCAGCTTAGGGACTAGCGGGGGCCCTAGCTCCTACAATGAGCAGTTCTTC
CASSLGTSGGPSSYNEQFF
>-|17|-|TRBJ1-5|TRBV7-1
TGTGCCAGCAGTTATCTATCAGAGCTAGGACTTAATCAGCCCCAGCATTTT
CASSYLSELGLNQPQHF
>few|16|-|TRBJ2-6|TRBV27
TGTGCCAGCAGTCTCATTCACCACTCTGGGGCCAACGTCCTGACTTTC
CASSLIHHSGANVLTF
>many|12|-|TRBJ2-7|TRBV10-3
TGTGCCATCAGTGAACATGCAGGGGAGCAGTACTTC
CAISEHAGEQYF
>few|17|TRBD2|TRBJ2-3|TRBV4-2
TGTGCCAGCAGCCAAGATCGAGCGGGGGGCGGGGGAGATACGCAGTATTTT
CASSQDRAGGGGDTQYF
>-|16|-|TRBJ2-3|TRBV6-5
TGTGCCAGCAGTTACAGGGGAAGGGGAGACACAGATACGCAGTATTTT
CASSYRGRGDTDTQYF
>-|14|-|TRBJ1-4|TRBV12-3/TRBV12-4
TGTGCCAGCACACTCGGTCAGGGCCGTGAAAAACTGTTTTTT
CASTLGQGREKLFF
>many|14|-|TRBJ1-1|TRBV20-1
TGCAGTGCTAGTCAGACAGCCTCACCGGCTGAAGCTTTCTTT
CSASQTASPAEAFF
>few|13|-|TRBJ1-1|TRBV14
TGTGCCAGCAGCCTCATCGGGGACACTGAAGCTTTCTTT
CASSLIGDTEAFF
>few|18|TRBD2|TRBJ2-1|TRBV6-1
TGTGCCAGCAGTCGGGGGACTAGCGGGTTTAGCTCCTACAATGAGCAGTTCTTC
CASSRGTSGFSSYNEQFF
>few|14|-|TRBJ2-2|TRBV4-2
TGTGCCAGCAGCCAAGAGTTGAACACCGGGGAGCTGTTTTTT
CASSQELNTGELFF
>-|15|-|TRBJ2-7|TRBV11-1
TGTGCCAGCAGCTTAGCAAGTGACAGCCCCTACGAGCAGTACTTC
CASSLASDSPYEQYF
>-|15|TRBD1|TRBJ1-6|TRBV6-1
TGTGCCAGCAGGGAACAGGGGGGAGTTAATTCACCCCTCCACTTT
CASREQGGVNSPLHF
>-|14|TRBD2|TRBJ2-1|TRBV10-3
TGTGCCACCCAAACTAGCGACTCCTACAATGAGCAGTTCTTC
CATQTSDSYNEQFF
>-|12|-|TRBJ2-4|TRBV20-1
TGCAGTGCTAGAGATGCGCCAGGAGCTCGGCACTTC
CSARDAPGARHF
>many|16|-|TRBJ2-6|TRBV6-2/TRBV6-3
TGTGCCAGCAGTTACCTTGGGAGGTCTGGGGCCAACGTCCTGACTTTC
CASSYLGRSGANVLTF
>-|14|-|TRBJ1-5|TRBV12-3/TRBV12-4
TGTGCCAGCAGCCGGACCCAAGGGGGACAGCCCCAGCATTTT
CASSRTQGGQPQHF
>few|14|-|TRBJ2-3|TRBV5-1
TGCGCCAGCAGCTTGGCCAGGGGTGCAGATACGCAGTATTTT
CASSLARGADTQYF
>few|14|TRBD1|TRBJ1-5|TRBV12-3/TRBV12-4
TGTGCCAGCAGATCTGGACAGGGGGGCCAGCCCCAGCATTTT
CASRSGQGGQPQHF
>-|14|-|TRBJ2-1|TRBV5-1
TGCGCCAGCAGCTCCCAAGACCCTGGGAATGAGCAGTTCTTC
CASSSQDPGNEQFF
>few|19|TRBD2|TRBJ2-1|TRBV3-1
TGTGCCAGCAGCCAACTTGTACCGGGACTAGCGGGAAGGTCAAATGAGCAGTTCTTC
CASSQLVPGLAGRSNEQFF
>few|15|-|TRBJ2-5|TRBV20-1
TGCAGTGCTAGAAGCGCAGATGACGTGGAAGAGACCCAGTACTTC
CSARSADDVEETQYF
>few|13|-|TRBJ2-7|TRBV6-6
TGTGCCAGCAGTTCCCCGGTCGAGAACGAGCAGTACTTC
CASSSPVENEQYF
>few|13|-|TRBJ2-7|TRBV20-1
TGCAGTGCTCCACAGGACGTTTTGCTCGAGCAGTACTTC
CSAPQDVLLEQYF
>many|15|TRBD1|TRBJ1-6|TRBV20-1
TGCAGTGCCAGAGCGGGACAGGTTCGCACTTCACCCCTCCACTTT
CSARAGQVRTSPLHF
>-|12|-|TRBJ2-5|TRBV25-1
TGTGCCAGCAGTGGGGCGCGAGAGACCCAGTACTTC
CASSGARETQYF
>few|22|TRBD2|TRBJ2-2|TRBV6-7
TGTGCCAGCAGTTACTCGAGATTCCGGGGGGGGGCTCCTGCCACGAACACCGGGGAGCTGTTTTTT
CASSYSRFRGGAPATNTGELFF
>-|12|-|TRBJ1-6|TRBV7-2
TGTGCCAGCAGCACCTATAATTCACCCCTCCACTTT
CASSTYNSPLHF
>few|14|TRBD1|TRBJ2-7|TRBV6-1
TGTGCCAGCGGAATGGGACAGTCGGGTAACGAGCAGTACTTC
CASGMGQSGNEQYF